This T cell receptor beta chain comes out of a study of shared clonotypes between healthy human individuals (dated by TCRdb to 2020 to 2022). As for the study more broadly: The cohort comprised two women and a few men aged 18 to 49 years. For each donor, CD4 naive and CD4 memory were each run on three plates, CD8 naive on two plates, and CD8 memory on one plate. Each donor's leukapheresis produced roughly between about 0.9 and 9.5 billion PBMCs. Different laboratories and diverse techniques were used to prepare libraries and sequence TCR repertoires, to increase sequencing depth and limit assay-specific biases. To estimate repertoire size and how much clonotype sharing occurs between individuals, the study deeply sequenced the blood TCR repertoires of about 5 healthy adults.

The donors were healthy, HIV-negative adults with no recently reported acute infections or vaccinations. Only Caucasian adults living in Nashville, Tennessee, USA were represented among the donors. CD4+ T cells were enriched by magnetic negative selection; naive cells were then positively selected on CD45RA, and the negative fraction formed the memory subset. Blood was collected by leukapheresis, and PBMCs were isolated by Ficoll-Histopaque density gradient centrifugation and then cryopreserved in liquid nitrogen vapor phase. Analytical flow cytometry was used to check the purity and quantity of every magnetically sorted T cell population. Genomic DNA was isolated from each sorted fraction and quantified by UV absorbance on a Nanodrop 2000c. TCR CDR3 regions were amplified from genomic DNA by multiplex PCR using the deep immunoSEQ assay. Extracted genomic DNA from each cell subset was distributed evenly across all wells of several immunoSEQ 96-well plates, and each plate was treated as a replicate. For sorted subsets, about 200 ng genomic DNA, equal to tens of thousands of T cell genomes, was loaded into each replicate PCR. Purified libraries were quantified with a Qubit 3.0 fluorometer, sized on a Bioanalyzer 2100, and re-quantified with the KAPA Library Quantification kit. Every immunoSEQ 96-well plate was sequenced on a dedicated single-read 150-cycle Illumina NextSeq 550 flow cell. The published analysis was carried out like this. Because the immunoSEQ output held only junctional sequences and lacked quality scores, the filtering could not match the filtering applied to full-length reads. Sequences were annotated with PyIR, a Python wrapper for IgBLAST v1.9, using IMGT germline references to assign V/J genes and CDR3. Any read was removed if the V/J assignment was weak (E-value above 1e-6), the CDR3 was missing, or the read contained stop codons, out-of-frame junctions, or ambiguous translated residues. A V3J clonotype was defined by an identical inferred V gene, J gene, and CDR3 amino acid sequence. Percentage overlap between repertoires was calculated by dividing the number of shared unique clonotypes by the size of the smaller repertoire. Richness of each repertoire was evaluated using RTK rarefaction, the Chao1 estimator, and Recon v2.1 estimates of unobserved clonotypes. Generation probabilities for all TCRbeta clonotypes obtained by the gDNA method from several donors were computed using OLGA. TCRdb carries this immuneACCESS record with in-frame sequences only. Its versions omit some clonotypes, under half of them owing to an unresolved V gene in the studies checked, with the rest unexplained. The DNA gave D and trimming, while V, J and clone size come from that table. A total of approximately 2,300,000 clones appear in this sample, roughly 90% of them only once. The top ten constitute 0.37% of the sample.

Results the study describes overall, beyond this receptor: The genetic and exposure-history diversity represented was limited by the small number of donors. Across a handful of donors, approximately 5% of naive CD4, around 3.5% of naive CD8, around 2.1% of memory CD4, and 0.4% of memory CD8 clonotypes were shared. Naive subsets generally had larger estimated clonotype richness than memory subsets. Pairwise subsampling indicated that sequencing depth was expected to affect the degree of clonotype sharing among donors. Sampling was restricted to blood, and TCR repertoires in tissue are likely to differ from TCR repertoires in blood. Even with the large sequencing depth, rarefaction of the sorted-subset datasets indicated that sequencing was incomplete. Compared with non-shared clonotypes, the clonotypes found in all four sorted-subset donors had higher generation probabilities.

With respect to this clone: Its antigen specificity is not known. Base qualities were left out, and no much larger clone turns up one base away.

Reading from cysteine to phenylalanine, the CDR3 counts 15 amino acids. The CDR3 DNA has 45 bases and is translated from base 1. The germline ends are 17 bases apart after V is trimmed by 7 bases and J by 2 bases. CDR1 and CDR2, per the germline V gene, are MRHNA and SNTAGT. This TCR derives from a man aged 18 to 29 in good health. Some clones in this sample may be carry-over from other donors' samples. The receptor chain draws on TRBV6-4 and TRBJ1-2, and the D gene may be TRBD1, 6 bases matching. Input material: naive CD4+ T cells from PBMCs. The label giving this sample's cell subset or site can be read as: CD45RA+ positively selected. CDR3 protein: CASNPAPGVNYGYTF. The sequenced DNA is TGTGCCAGCAACCCCGCCCCAGGGGTCAACTATGGCTACACCTTC.